The 6 T cell receptor beta chains in this list originate from one sample, sequenced in a study of healthy donors' naive CD4 and CD8 T cells. A linear amplification protocol produced the TCR libraries from roughly 550 ng of total RNA. MiXCR, applied by TCRdb to the reads, yields one record per CDR3 protein. The table has about 200,000 distinct CDR3 sequences, about 70% seen once. The sequencing sample was made of naive CD4+ and CD8+ T cells sorted from blood, pooled from several donors. The receptors derive from a pool of human donors in good health; the sample pools cells from several healthy donors.

The chain recombines TRBV27 with TRBJ2-7, with TRBD1 as a possible D gene (6 bases). The V and J ends lost 3 bases and 3 bases respectively, with 9 bases between them. Germline loops: CDR1 MNHEY, CDR2 SMNVEV (reference sequence). The length of the CDR3 is 13 residues. CDR3 amino acids: CASSFGRGYEQYF. In DNA, the CDR3 is TGTGCCAGCAGTTTTGGCAGGGGCTACGAGCAGTACTTC.

The CDR3 region is CASSFGLAVSYEQYF. CDR3 nucleotides: TGTGCCAGCAGCTTCGGTCTAGCGGTCTCCTACGAGCAGTACTTC. The chain employs TRBV11-1 and TRBJ2-7; 7 nucleotides match TRBD2. With V trimmed by 3 bases and J by 0 bases, 5 bases remained unmatched. CDR1 is SGHAT and CDR2 is FQDESV in the germline V gene (reference sequence). This CDR3 is 15 amino acids long.

V is TRBV12-3 or TRBV12-4 and J is TRBJ1-2, with TRBD1 as a possible D gene (6 bases). V lost 7 bases and J lost 3, with 18 bases in between. The CDR3 has 15 residues. CDR3 region: CASTQKGGPYYGYTF. CDR3 DNA sequence: TGTGCCAGCACCCAAAAGGGGGGTCCGTACTATGGCTACACCTTC.

The J gene is TRBJ2-3, the V gene TRBV5-1; D unclear. The CDR3 spans 13 residues. V was shortened by 0 bases and J by 6 bases, with 8 bases between the two germline ends. Germline loops: CDR1 SGHRS, CDR2 YFSETQ. CDR3: CASSLGVKDTQYF. The CDR3 DNA sequence: TGCGCCAGCAGCTTGGGGGTGAAGGATACGCAGTATTTT.

This clonotype was found a few times. An end of the junction does not agree with germline; a read error may underlie this. The chain is built from TRBV29-1 and TRBJ2-3; 7 bases map to TRBD2. The CDR3 consists of 14 residues. Per the germline V gene, CDR1 is SQVTM and CDR2 is ANQGSEA. The CDR3 loop reads CSVEGGGFGDMQYF. The CDR3 DNA sequence: TGCAGCGTTGAAGGGGGAGGGTTTGGGGATATGCAGTATTTT.

This clonotype occurred once. The gene calls are TRBV29-1 and TRBJ2-1; TRBD2 matches at 9 bases. The CDR3 is made up of 18 amino acids. The germline CDR1 and CDR2 sequences are SQVTM and ANQGSEA. With 6 bases clipped from V and 2 bases from J, the junction kept 17 bases outside the gene matches. The CDR3: CSVAPEAGGPPAYNEQFF. The CDR3 nucleotides read TGCAGCGTGGCCCCGGAGGCGGGAGGGCCCCCGGCCTACAATGAGCAGTTCTTC.